This T cell receptor (beta chain) is from a study of blood T cell repertoires in COVID-19. TCRdb keeps only in-frame clones here, not all; method: immunoSEQ multiplex PCR. The sample includes 14,000 or so clones, around 69% of them seen just once. Trimming cost V 6 bases and J 5 bases; bases outside gene matches: 2. CDR3 length: 14 residues. The germline V gene has CDR1 MRHNA and CDR2 SNTAGT. Sample: peripheral blood. This TCR was sampled from a boy aged 2 to 10 with active or convalescent COVID-19. The genes are TRBV6-4 and TRBJ2-1, with 12 bases fitting TRBD2. CDR3 amino acids: CASSWTSGNNEQFF. The DNA of the CDR3 is TGTGCCAGCAGCTGGACTAGCGGGAACAATGAGCAGTTCTTC.